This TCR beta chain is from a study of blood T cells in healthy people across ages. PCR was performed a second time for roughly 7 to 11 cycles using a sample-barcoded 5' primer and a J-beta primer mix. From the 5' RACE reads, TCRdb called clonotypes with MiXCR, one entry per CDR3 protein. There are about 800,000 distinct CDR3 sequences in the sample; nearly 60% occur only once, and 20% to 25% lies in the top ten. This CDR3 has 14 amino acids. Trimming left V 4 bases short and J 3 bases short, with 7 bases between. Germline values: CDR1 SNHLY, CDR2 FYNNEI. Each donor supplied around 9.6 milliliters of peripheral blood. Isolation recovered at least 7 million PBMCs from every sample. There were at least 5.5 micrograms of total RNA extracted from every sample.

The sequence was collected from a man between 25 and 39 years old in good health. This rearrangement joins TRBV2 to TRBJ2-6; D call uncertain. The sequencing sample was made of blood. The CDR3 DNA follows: TGTGCCAGCAGTGTCAGGATTGGGGCCAACGTCCTGACTTTC. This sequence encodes CASSVRIGANVLTF.